One TCR beta chain is described in this entry. Its cognate antigen has yet to be identified. It has no much larger one-base neighbor in the sample; base qualities were not kept. The immunoSEQ Assay, a bias-controlled multiplex PCR, was used to amplify TCRbeta CDR3 regions from genomic DNA. Per the authors' processing: The number of nucleated cells in each sample was estimated by amplification of reference gene primers within the assay. Sequence reads were collapsed and filtered to measure the absolute abundance of every unique TCRbeta CDR3 rearrangement. For each sample, productive Simpson clonality was calculated as the square root of Simpson's diversity index over productive rearrangements. TCRdb holds this immuneACCESS table with in-frame rearrangements only. Some clones are missing; in checked studies, unresolved V genes explain under half, and the rest has no known cause. The DNA was the basis for D and trimming; V, J and clone size are from that table. This sample comprises 150,000 to 200,000 clones, about 88% of them detected only once. The ten largest clones add up to 3.5% to 4.5% of the sample.

This record comes from a study of blood T cell repertoires in COVID-19 (dated by TCRdb to 2019 to 2021). General notes on the study: Collaborator samples came from the United States, Italy and Spain and covered acute and convalescent phases of COVID-19. Nearly every sample came with metadata listing a de-identified subject ID, COVID-19 status, age in years and sex. The prospective study material was composed of cDNA or gDNA derived from T cells, B-cell-depleted T cells, or PBMCs. The repertoires were released in a freely available public database intended as a resource for research on the immune response to SARS-CoV-2. Subjects who had been exposed to COVID-19, were actively infected with it, or had recovered from it provided the deeply sampled blood TCRbeta repertoires that made up the dataset. Samples were obtained from the ongoing ImmuneRACE study (first 160 participants) and from 1,200 or so subjects provided by 6 global collaborators. Where available, HLA class I and class II types were taken from metadata supplied by the sample provider and were not determined by assay-based typing.

Summary of the overall study and its limitations: How much clinical and demographic metadata was included differed by source and by participant, and the metadata was provided uncurated.

Each collaborating institution followed its own protocols to collect whole blood in K2EDTA tubes. For TCRbeta analysis, collaborators shipped samples in one of three forms: frozen whole blood, isolated PBMCs, or DNA extracted from either of those sample types. The receptor's source is a human donor in a cohort sampled during active COVID-19. Sequenced material: peripheral blood.

The CDR3 is CASNTGDQPQHF. Here is the DNA: TGTGCCAGCAACACAGGGGATCAGCCCCAGCATTTT. The chain is assembled from TRBV7-9 and TRBJ1-5, and 7 junction bases match TRBD1. The CDR3 holds 12 amino acids from the cysteine to the phenylalanine. Only the CDR3 DNA stays, 36 bases, in frame from base 1. Based on the germline V gene (reference sequence), the CDR1 and CDR2 sequences are SEHNR and FQNEAQ. Clipping removes 7 bases from V and 5 bases from J, with 2 as the unmatched junction base count.